One sample yielded the 6 T cell receptor beta chains listed below, sequenced in a study of cytomegalovirus exposure and HLA in healthy donors. Measured with immunoSEQ multiplex PCR; TCRdb has only the in-frame clones, and not every one. Among 150,000 to 200,000 clones, around 80% were seen once, and the ten largest hold 10% to 15%. Sequenced sample: PBMCs. The receptors originated from a woman aged 25 to 39 in good health and CMV-seropositive.

This clone showed up just a few times. The chain carries TRBV2 and TRBJ1-2; no clear D. The V end was cut by 0 bases, the J end by 8 bases, with 13 bases between. The CDR3 sequence is 14 residues long. CDR1 SNHLY and CDR2 FYNNEI come from the germline V gene. The CDR3 protein is CASSEALTASGYTF. CDR3 bases: TGTGCCAGCAGTGAAGCGCTTACCGCGTCGGGCTACACCTTC.

This clone was picked up one time. This sequence joins TRBV10-2 and TRBJ2-7; 7 bases map to TRBD2. From germline, CDR1 is WSHSY and CDR2 SAAADI. The CDR3 runs 12 residues. V lost 8 bases to trimming and J lost 2 bases; unmatched junction nucleotides: 3. The CDR3 coding sequence is TGCGCCAGCGGGGGGGAAACCTACGAGCAGTACTTC. Translated, it gives CASGGETYEQYF.

J is TRBJ2-7 and V is TRBV29-1; TRBD2 matches 8 bases. The trim removed 3 bases at V and 4 bases at J, leaving 8 bases unmatched. The CDR3 extends over 14 amino acids. From germline, CDR1 is SQVTM and CDR2 ANQGSEA. The CDR3 loop reads CSVEVGLAGYEQYF. CDR3 DNA: TGCAGCGTTGAGGTAGGCCTAGCGGGTTACGAGCAGTACTTC.

The chain is built from TRBV5-1 and TRBJ1-1; perhaps TRBD1 as D (6 bases). CDR1 SGHRS and CDR2 YFSETQ come from the germline V gene. The CDR3 consists of 15 residues. Trimming left V 3 bases short and J 1 base short, with 13 bases between. CDR3 amino acids: CASSSTDSGNTEAFF. CDR3 coding DNA: TGCGCCAGCAGCTCTACGGACAGCGGGAACACTGAAGCTTTCTTT.

This sequence joins TRBV10-3 and TRBJ2-3, with 7 positions matching TRBD2. The CDR3 is 14 amino acids. CDR1 and CDR2 from the germline V gene are ENHRY and SYGVKD. Losses at the gene ends were 11 bases for V and 2 bases for J; bases not matched to a gene: 10. The CDR3 DNA is TGTGCCGGAAGTGGCGGGAGCACCACAGATACGCAGTATTTT. This encodes CAGSGGSTTDTQYF.

J is TRBJ1-5 and V is TRBV5-1; TRBD1 matches 7 bases. Germline V gene sequence: CDR1 SGHRS, CDR2 YFSETQ. This CDR3 region has 14 residues. V shed 4 bases, J shed 5 bases, and the junction held 6 bases outside the gene matches. Here the CDR3 reads CASSKNGQDQPQHF. The CDR3 DNA reads as TGCGCCAGCAGCAAGAACGGACAGGATCAGCCCCAGCATTTT.